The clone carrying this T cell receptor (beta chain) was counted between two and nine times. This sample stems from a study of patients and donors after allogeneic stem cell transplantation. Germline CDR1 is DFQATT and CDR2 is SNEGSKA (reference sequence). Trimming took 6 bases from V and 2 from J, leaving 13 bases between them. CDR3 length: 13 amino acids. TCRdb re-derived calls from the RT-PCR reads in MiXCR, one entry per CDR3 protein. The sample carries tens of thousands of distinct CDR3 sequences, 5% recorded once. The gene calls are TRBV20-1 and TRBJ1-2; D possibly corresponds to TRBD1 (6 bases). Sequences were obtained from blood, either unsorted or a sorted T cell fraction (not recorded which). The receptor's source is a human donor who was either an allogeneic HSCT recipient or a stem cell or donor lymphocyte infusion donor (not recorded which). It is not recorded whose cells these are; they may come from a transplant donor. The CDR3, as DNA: TGCAGTGCCTCCCCGGGGGCGAACTATGGCTACACCTTC. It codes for CSASPGANYGYTF.